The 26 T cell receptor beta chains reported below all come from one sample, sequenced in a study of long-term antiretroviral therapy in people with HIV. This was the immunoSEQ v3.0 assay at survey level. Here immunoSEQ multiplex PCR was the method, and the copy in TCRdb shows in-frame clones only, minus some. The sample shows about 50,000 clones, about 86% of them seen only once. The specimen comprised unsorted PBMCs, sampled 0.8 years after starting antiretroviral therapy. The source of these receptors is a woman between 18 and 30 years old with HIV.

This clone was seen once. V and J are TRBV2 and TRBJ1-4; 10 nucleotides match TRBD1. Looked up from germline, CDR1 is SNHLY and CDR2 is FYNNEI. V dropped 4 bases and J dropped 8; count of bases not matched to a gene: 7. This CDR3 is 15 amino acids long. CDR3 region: CASSGSGTGVEKLFF. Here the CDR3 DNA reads TGTGCCAGCAGTGGTTCCGGGACAGGGGTCGAAAAACTGTTTTTT.

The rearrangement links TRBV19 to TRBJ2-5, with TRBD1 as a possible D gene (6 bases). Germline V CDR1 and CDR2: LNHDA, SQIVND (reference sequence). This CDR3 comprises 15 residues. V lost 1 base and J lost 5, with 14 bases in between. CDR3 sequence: CASSIGGQNGETQYF. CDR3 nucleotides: TGTGCCAGTAGTATAGGGGGACAAAACGGGGAGACCCAGTACTTC.

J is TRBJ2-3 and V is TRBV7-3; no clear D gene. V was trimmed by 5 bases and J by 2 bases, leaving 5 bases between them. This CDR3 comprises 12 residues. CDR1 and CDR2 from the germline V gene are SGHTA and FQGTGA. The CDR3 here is CASSLFTDTQYF. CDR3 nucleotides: TGTGCCAGCAGCCTATTCACAGATACGCAGTATTTT. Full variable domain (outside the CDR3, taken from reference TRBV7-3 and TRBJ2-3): GAGVSQTPSNKVTEKGKYVELRCDPISGHTALYWYRQSLGQGPEFLIYFQGTGAADDSGLPNDRFFAVRPEGSVSTLKIQRTERGDSAVYLCASSLFTDTQYFGPGTRLTVL.

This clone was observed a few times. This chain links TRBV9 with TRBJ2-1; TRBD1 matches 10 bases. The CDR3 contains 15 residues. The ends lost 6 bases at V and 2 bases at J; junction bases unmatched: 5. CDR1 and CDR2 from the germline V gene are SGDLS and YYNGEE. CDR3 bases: TGTGCCAGCACCGGGACAGGGGCAGCCTACAATGAGCAGTTCTTC. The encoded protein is CASTGTGAAYNEQFF.

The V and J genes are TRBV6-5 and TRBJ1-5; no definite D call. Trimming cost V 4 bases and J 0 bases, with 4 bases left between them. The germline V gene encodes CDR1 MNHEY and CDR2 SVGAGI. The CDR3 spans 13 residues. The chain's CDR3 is CASSLDSNQPQHF. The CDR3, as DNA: TGTGCCAGCAGTTTGGATAGCAATCAGCCCCAGCATTTT.

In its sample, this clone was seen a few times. The CDR3 reads CASSWRDSGKGNTIYF. CDR3 coding DNA: TGTGCCAGCAGCTGGAGGGATTCAGGAAAGGGAAACACCATATATTTT. The chain recombines TRBV5-4 with TRBJ1-3; D remains ambiguous. The V gene lost 3 bases and the J gene lost 4 bases, with 17 bases spanning the gap. The CDR3 has 16 residues. The germline CDR1 and CDR2 sequences are SGHNT and YYREEE (reference sequence).

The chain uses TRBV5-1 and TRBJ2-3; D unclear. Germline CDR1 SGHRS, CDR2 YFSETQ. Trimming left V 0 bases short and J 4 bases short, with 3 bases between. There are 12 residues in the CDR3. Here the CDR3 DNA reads TGCGCCAGCAGCTTGGGGGCAGATACGCAGTATTTT. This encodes CASSLGADTQYF.

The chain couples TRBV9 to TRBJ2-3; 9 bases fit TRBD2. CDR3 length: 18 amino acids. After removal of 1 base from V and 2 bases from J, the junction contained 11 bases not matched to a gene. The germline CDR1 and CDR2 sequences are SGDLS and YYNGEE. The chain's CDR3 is CASSVTPGSGRPTDTQYF. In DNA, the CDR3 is TGTGCCAGCAGCGTAACGCCTGGCAGCGGGAGGCCCACAGATACGCAGTATTTT.

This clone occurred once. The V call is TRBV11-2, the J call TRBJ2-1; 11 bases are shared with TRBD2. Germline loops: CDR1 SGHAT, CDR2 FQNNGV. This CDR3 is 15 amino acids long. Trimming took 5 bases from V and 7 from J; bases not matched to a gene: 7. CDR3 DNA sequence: TGTGCCAGCAGCCCAACTAGCGGGAGAGGGAATGAGCAGTTCTTC. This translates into CASSPTSGRGNEQFF.

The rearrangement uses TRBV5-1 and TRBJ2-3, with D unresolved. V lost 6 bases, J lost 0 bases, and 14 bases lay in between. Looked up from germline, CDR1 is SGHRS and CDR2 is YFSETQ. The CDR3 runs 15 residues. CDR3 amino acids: CASTYGPISTDTQYF. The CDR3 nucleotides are TGCGCCAGCACCTACGGACCAATTAGCACAGATACGCAGTATTTT.

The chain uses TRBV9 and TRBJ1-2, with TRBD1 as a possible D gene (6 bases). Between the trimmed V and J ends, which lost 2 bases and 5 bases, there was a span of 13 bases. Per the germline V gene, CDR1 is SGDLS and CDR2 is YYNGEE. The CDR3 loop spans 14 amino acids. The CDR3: CASSVSGTSYGYTF. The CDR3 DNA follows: TGTGCCAGCAGCGTTTCCGGGACATCGTATGGCTACACCTTC.

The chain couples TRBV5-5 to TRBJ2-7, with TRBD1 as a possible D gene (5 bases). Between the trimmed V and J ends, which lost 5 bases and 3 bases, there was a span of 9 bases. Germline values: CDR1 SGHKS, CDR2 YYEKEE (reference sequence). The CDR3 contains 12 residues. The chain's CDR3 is CASSLQGYEQYF. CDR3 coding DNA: TGTGCCAGCAGTCTCCAGGGCTACGAGCAGTACTTC.

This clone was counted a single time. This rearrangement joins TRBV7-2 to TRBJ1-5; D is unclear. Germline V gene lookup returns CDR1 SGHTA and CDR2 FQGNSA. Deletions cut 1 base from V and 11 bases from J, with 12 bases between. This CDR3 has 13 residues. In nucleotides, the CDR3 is TGTGCCAGCAGCTTAGAACCCGGACCGTCCCAGCATTTT. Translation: CASSLEPGPSQHF.

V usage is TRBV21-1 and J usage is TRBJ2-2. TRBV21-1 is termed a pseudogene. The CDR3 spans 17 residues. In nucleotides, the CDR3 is TGTGCCAGCAGCAGGGGTCTTTACCCCCAGAACACCGGGGAGCTGTTTTTT. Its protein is CASSRGLYPQNTGELFF.

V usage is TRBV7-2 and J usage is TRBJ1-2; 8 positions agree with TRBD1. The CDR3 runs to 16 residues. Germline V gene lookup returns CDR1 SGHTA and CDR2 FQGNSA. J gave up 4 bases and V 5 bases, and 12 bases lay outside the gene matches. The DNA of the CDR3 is TGTGCCAGCAGCCGCGGTACAACCGGACAGGGCTATGGCTACACCTTC. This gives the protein CASSRGTTGQGYGYTF.

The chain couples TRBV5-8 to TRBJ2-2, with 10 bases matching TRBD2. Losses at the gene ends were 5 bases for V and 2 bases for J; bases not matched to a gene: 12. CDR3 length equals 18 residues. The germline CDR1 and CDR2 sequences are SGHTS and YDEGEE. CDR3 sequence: CASSSTLTSGINTGELFF. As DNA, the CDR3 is TGTGCCAGCAGTTCAACACTTACTAGCGGGATAAACACCGGGGAGCTGTTTTTT.

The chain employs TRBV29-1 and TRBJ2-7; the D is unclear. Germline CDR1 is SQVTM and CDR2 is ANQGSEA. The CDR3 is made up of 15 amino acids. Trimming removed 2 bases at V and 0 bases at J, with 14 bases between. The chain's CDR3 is CSVELPQAFSYEQYF. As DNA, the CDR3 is TGCAGCGTTGAACTACCCCAGGCGTTCTCCTACGAGCAGTACTTC.

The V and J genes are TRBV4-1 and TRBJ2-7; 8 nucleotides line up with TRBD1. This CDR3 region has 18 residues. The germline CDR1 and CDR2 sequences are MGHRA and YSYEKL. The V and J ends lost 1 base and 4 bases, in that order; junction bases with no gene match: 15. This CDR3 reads CASSQVRGFVQGEYEQYF. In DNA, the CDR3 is TGCGCCAGCAGCCAAGTCCGAGGTTTTGTACAGGGGGAGTACGAGCAGTACTTC.

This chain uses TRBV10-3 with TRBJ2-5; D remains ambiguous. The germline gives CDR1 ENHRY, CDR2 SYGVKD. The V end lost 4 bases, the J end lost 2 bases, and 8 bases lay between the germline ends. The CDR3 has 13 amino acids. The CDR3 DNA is TGTGCCATCAGTGGCGCAGGTCAAGAGACCCAGTACTTC. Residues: CAISGAGQETQYF.

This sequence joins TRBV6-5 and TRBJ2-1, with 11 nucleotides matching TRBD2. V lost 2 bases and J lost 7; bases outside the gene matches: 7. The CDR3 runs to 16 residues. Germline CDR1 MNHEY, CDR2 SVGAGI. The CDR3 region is CASSYHIAGGPNEQFF. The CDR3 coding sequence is TGTGCCAGCAGTTACCATATAGCGGGAGGGCCGAATGAGCAGTTCTTC.

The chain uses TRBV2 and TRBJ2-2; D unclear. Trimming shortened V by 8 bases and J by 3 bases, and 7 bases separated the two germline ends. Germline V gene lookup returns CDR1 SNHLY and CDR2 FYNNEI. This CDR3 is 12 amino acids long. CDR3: CASRLHTGELFF. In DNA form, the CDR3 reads TGTGCCAGCCGACTCCACACCGGGGAGCTGTTTTTT.

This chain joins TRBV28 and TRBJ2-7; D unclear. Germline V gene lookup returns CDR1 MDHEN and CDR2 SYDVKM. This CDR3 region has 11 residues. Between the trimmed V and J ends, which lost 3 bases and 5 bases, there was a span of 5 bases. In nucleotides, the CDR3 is TGTGCCAGCAGTTTCGGAAACGAGCAGTACTTC. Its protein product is CASSFGNEQYF.

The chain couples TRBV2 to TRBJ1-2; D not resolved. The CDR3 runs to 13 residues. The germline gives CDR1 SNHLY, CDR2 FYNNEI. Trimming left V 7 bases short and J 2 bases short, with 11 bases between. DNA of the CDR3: TGTGCCAGCAAACCGGTTCGGAACTATGGCTACACCTTC. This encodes CASKPVRNYGYTF.

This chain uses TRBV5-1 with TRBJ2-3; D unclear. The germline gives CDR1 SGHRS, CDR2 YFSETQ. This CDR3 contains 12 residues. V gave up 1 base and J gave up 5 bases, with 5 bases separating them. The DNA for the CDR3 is TGCGCCAGCAGCTTGTTAGGAGATACGCAGTATTTT. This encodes CASSLLGDTQYF.

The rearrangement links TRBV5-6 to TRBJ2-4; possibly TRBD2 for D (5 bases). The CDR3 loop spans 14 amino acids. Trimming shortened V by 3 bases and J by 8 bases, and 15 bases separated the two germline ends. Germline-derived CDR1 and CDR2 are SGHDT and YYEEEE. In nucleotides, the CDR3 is TGTGCCAGCAGCTCATTCGGGGTTGCGGACATTCAGTACTTC. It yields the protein CASSSFGVADIQYF.

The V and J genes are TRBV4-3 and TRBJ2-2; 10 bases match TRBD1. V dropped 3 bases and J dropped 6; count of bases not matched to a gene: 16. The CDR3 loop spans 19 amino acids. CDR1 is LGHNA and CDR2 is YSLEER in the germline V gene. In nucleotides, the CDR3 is TGCGCCAGCAGCCAGGACCGAGGACAGGGGGAAGATGTAGCCGGGGAGCTGTTTTTT. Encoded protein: CASSQDRGQGEDVAGELFF.